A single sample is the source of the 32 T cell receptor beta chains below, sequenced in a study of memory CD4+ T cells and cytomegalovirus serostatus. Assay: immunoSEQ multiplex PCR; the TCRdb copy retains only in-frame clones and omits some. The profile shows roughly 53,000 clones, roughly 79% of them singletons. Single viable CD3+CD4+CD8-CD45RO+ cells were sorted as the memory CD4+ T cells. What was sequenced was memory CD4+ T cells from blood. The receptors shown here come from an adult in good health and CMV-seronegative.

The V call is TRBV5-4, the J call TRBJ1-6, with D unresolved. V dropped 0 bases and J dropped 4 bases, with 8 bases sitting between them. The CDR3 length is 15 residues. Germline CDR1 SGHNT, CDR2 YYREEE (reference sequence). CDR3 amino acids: CASSLAARYNSPLHF. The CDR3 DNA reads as TGTGCCAGCAGCTTGGCTGCAAGATATAATTCACCCCTCCACTTT.

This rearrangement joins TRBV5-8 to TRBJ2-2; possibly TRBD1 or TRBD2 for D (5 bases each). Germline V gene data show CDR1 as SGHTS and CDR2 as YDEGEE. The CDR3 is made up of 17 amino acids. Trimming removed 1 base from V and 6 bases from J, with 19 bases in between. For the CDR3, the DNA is TGTGCCAGCAGCTTGCACAAGGGACGGATCGTGGCCGGGGAGCTGTTTTTT. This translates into CASSLHKGRIVAGELFF.

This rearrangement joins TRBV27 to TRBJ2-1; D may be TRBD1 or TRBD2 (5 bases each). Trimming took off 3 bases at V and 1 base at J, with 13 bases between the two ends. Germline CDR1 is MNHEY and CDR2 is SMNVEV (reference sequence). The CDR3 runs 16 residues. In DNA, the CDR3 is TGTGCCAGCAGTTTTCCGGGACGTCTGTCCTACAATGAGCAGTTCTTC. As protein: CASSFPGRLSYNEQFF.

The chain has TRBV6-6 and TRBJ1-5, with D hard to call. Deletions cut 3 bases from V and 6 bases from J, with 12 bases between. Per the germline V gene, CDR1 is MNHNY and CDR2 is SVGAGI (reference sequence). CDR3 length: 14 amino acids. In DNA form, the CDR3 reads TGTGCCAGCAGTTATAACACTGCGGGTCAGCCCCAGCATTTT. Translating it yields CASSYNTAGQPQHF.

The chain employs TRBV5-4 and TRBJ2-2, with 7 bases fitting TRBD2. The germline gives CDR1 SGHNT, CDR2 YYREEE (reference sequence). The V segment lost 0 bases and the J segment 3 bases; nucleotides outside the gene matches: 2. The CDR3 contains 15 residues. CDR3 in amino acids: CASSLVGLDTGELFF. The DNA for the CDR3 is TGTGCCAGCAGCTTGGTTGGACTAGACACCGGGGAGCTGTTTTTT.

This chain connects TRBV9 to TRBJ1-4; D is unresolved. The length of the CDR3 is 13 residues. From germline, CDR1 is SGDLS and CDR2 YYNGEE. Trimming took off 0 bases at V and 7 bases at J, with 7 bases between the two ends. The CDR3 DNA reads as TGTGCCAGCAGCGTAGGGCCGGGTGAAAAACTGTTTTTT. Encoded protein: CASSVGPGEKLFF.

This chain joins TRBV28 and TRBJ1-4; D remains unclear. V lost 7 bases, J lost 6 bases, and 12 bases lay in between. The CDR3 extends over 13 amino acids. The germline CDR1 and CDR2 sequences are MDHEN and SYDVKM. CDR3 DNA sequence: TGTGCCAGCAATGAAGAATGGGATGAAAAACTGTTTTTT. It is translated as CASNEEWDEKLFF.

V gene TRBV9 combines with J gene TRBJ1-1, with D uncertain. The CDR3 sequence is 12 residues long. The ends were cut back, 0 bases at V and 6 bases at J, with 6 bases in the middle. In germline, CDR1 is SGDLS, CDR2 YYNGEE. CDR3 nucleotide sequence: TGTGCCAGCAGCGTAGATGGCCCTGAAGCTTTCTTT. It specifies CASSVDGPEAFF.

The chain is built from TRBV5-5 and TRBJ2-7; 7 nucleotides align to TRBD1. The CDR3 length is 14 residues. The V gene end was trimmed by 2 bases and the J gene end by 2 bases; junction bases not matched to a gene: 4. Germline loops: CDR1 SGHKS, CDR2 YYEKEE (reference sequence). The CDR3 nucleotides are TGTGCCAGCAGCTTCCGGGACAGCGCCTACGAGCAGTACTTC. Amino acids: CASSFRDSAYEQYF.

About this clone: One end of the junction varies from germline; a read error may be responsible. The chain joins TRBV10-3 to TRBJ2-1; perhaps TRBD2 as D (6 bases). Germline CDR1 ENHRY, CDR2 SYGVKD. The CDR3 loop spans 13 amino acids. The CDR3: CASSESPGVIKFF. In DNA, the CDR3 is TGTGCCAGCAGTGAGTCCCCGGGAGTTATCAAGTTCTTC.

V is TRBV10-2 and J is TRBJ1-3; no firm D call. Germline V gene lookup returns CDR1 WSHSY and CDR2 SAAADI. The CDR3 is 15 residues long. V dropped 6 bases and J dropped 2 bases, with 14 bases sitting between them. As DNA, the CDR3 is TGCGCCAGCAGCCTGGACCCAACTGCTGGAAACACCATATATTTT. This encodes CASSLDPTAGNTIYF.

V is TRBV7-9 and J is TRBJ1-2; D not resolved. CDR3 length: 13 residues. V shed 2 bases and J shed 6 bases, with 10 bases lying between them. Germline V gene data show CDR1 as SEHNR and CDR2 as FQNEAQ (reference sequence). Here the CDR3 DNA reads TGTGCCAGCAGCTTAAGAGGGATCAATGGCTACACCTTC. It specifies CASSLRGINGYTF. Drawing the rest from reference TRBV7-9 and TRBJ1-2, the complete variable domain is DTGVSQNPRHKITKRGQNVTFRCDPISEHNRLYWYRQTLGQGPEFLTYFQNEAQLEKSRLLSDRFSAERPKGSFSTLEIQRTEQGDSAMYLCASSLRGINGYTFGSGTRLTVV.

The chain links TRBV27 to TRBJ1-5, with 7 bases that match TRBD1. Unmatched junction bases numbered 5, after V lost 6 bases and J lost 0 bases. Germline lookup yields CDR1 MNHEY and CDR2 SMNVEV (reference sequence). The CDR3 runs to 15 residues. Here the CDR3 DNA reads TGTGCCAGCAGGGGGGACAGAGATAGCAATCAGCCCCAGCATTTT. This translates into CASRGDRDSNQPQHF.

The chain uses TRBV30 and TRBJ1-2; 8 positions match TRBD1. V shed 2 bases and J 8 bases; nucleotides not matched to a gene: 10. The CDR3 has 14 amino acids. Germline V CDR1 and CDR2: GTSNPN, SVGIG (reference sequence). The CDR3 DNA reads TGTGCCTGGAGTCCGCCAGGGGGCGCGAGCGGCTACACCTTC. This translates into CAWSPPGGASGYTF.

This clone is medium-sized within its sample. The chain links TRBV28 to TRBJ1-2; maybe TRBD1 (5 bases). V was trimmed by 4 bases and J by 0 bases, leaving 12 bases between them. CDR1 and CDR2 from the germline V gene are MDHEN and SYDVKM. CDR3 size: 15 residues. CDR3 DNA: TGTGCCAGCAGTTCCCGGGGGTCTACTAACTATGGCTACACCTTC. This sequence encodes CASSSRGSTNYGYTF.

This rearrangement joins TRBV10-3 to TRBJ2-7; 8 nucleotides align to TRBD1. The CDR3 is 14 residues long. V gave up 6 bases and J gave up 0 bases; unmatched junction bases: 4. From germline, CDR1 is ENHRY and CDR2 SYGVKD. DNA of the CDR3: TGTGCCATCAGACGGACAGGGACCTCCTACGAGCAGTACTTC. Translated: CAIRRTGTSYEQYF.

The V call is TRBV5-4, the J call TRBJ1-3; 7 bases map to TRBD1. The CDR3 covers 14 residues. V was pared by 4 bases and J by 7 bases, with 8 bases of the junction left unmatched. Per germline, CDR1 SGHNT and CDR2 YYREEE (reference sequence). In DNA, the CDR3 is TGTGCCAGCAGCCTGGCAGGGGGGTTCAACACCATATATTTT. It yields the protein CASSLAGGFNTIYF.

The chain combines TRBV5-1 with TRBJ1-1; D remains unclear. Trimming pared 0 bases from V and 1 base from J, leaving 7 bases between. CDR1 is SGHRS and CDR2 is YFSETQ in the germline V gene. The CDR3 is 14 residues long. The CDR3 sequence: CASSLAAGNTEAFF. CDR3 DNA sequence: TGCGCCAGCAGCTTGGCGGCGGGGAACACTGAAGCTTTCTTT.

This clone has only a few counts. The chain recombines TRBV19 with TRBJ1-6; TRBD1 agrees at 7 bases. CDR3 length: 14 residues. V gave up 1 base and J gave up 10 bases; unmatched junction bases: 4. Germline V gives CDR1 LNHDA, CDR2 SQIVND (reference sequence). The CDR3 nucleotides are TGTGCCAGTAGTATAGGACAGGGTTGGTCACCCCTCCACTTT. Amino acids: CASSIGQGWSPLHF.

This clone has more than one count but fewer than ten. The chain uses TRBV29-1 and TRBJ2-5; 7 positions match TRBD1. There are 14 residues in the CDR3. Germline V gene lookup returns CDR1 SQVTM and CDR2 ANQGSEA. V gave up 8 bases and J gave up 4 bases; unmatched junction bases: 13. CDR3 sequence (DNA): TGCAGCCTCCGTGAAGGGGGCGCGGGAGAGACCCAGTACTTC. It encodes CSLREGGAGETQYF.

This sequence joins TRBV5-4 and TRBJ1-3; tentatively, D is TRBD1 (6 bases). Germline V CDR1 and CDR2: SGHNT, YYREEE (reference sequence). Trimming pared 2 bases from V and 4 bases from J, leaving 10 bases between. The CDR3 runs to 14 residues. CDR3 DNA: TGTGCCAGCAGCTTACAGGGTGTGGGAAACACCATATATTTT. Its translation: CASSLQGVGNTIYF. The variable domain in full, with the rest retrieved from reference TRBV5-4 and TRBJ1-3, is ETGVTQSPTHLIKTRGQQVTLRCSSQSGHNTVSWYQQALGQGPQFIFQYYREEENGRGNFPPRFSGLQFPNYSSELNVNALELDDSALYLCASSLQGVGNTIYFGEGSWLTVV.

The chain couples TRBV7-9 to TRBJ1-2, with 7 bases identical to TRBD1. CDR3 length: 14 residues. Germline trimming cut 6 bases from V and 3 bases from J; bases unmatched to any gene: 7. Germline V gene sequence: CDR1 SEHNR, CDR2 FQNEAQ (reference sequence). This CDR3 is CASRPGGSYYGYTF. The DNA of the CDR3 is TGTGCCAGCAGGCCAGGGGGGTCCTACTATGGCTACACCTTC.

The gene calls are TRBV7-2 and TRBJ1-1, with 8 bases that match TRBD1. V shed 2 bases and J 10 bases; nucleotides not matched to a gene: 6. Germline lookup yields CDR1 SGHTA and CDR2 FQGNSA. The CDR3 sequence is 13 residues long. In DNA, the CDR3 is TGTGCCAGCAGCTTACAGGGGGCGGGTCGAGCTTTCTTT. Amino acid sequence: CASSLQGAGRAFF.

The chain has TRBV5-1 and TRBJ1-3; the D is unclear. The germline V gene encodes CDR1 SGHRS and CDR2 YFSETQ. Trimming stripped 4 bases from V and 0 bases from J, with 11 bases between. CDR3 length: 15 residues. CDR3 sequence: CASSVGGSSGNTIYF. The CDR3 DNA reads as TGCGCCAGCAGCGTGGGCGGGAGCTCTGGAAACACCATATATTTT.

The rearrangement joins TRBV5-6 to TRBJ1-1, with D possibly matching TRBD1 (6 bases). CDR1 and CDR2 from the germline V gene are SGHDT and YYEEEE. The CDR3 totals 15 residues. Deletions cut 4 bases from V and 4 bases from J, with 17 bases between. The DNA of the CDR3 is TGTGCCAGCAGCCCGGGGGGGGGCTGGGTCACTGAAGCTTTCTTT. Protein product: CASSPGGGWVTEAFF.

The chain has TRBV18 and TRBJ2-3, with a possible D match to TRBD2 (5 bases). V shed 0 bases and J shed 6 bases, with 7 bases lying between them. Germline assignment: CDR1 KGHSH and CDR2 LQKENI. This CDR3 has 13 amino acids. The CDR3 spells CASSPPSSDTQYF. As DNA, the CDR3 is TGTGCCAGCTCACCACCGTCTAGCGATACGCAGTATTTT. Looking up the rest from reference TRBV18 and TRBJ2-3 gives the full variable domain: NAGVMQNPRHLVRRRGQEARLRCSPMKGHSHVYWYRQLPEEGLKFMVYLQKENIIDESGMPKERFSAEFPKEGPSILRIQQVVRGDSAAYFCASSPPSSDTQYFGPGTRLTVL.

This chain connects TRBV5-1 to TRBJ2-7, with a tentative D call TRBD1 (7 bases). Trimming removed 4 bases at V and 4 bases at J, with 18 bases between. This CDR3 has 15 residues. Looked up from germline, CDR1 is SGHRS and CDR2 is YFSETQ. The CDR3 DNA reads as TGCGCCAGCAGCCCGGGGACAGTTCGGGGGTACGAGCAGTACTTC. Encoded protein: CASSPGTVRGYEQYF. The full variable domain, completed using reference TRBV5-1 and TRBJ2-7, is KAGVTQTPRYLIKTRGQQVTLSCSPISGHRSVSWYQQTPGQGLQFLFEYFSETQRNKGNFPGRFSGRQFSNSRSEMNVSTLELGDSALYLCASSPGTVRGYEQYFGPGTRLTVT.

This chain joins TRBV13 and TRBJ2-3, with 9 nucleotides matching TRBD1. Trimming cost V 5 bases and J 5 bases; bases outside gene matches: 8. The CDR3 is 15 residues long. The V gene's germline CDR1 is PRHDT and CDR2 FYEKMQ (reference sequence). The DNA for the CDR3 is TGTGCCAGCAGCCAAGGGACAGGGCGGGGAGATACGCAGTATTTT. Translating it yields CASSQGTGRGDTQYF.

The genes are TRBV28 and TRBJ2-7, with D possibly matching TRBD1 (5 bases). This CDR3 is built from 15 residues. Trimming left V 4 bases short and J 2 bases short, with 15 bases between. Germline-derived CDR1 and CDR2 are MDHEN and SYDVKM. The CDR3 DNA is TGTGCCAGCAGTTCACGACAGCGCCCGGCCTACGAGCAGTACTTC. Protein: CASSSRQRPAYEQYF.

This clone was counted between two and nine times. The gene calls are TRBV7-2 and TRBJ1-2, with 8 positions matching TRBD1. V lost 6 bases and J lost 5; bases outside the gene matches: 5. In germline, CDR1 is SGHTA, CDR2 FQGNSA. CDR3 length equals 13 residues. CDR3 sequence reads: CASSPTGGYGYTF. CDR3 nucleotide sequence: TGTGCCAGCAGTCCTACAGGGGGATATGGCTACACCTTC.

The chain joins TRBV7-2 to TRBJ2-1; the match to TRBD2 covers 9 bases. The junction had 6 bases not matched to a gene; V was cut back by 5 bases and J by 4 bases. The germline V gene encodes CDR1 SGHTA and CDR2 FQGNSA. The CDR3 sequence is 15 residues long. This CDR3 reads CASSRAGGRYNEQFF. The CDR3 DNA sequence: TGTGCCAGCAGCCGAGCGGGAGGAAGGTACAATGAGCAGTTCTTC. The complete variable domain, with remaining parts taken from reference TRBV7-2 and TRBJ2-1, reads GAGVSQSPSNKVTEKGKDVELRCDPISGHTALYWYRQSLGQGLEFLIYFQGNSAPDKSGLPSDRFSAERTGGSVSTLTIQRTQQEDSAVYLCASSRAGGRYNEQFFGPGTRLTVL.

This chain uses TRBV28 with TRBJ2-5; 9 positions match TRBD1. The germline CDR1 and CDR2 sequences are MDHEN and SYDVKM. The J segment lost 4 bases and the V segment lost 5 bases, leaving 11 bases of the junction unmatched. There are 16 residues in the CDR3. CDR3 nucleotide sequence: TGTGCCAGCAGTCCGTGGGAACAGGGGGCAGGAGAGACCCAGTACTTC. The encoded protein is CASSPWEQGAGETQYF.